This T cell receptor beta chain was profiled in a study of CD8+CD57+ T cells in acquired aplastic anemia. About the research overall: DNA from sorted CD4+ and CD8+ cells averaged around 3.5 ug. Reads per healthy sample averaged around 10 million (CD4+) and under 13 million (CD8+). General study results and limits: Overlap between patients and controls comprised about 28 CD8+ CDR3 sequences.

Concerning this clonotype itself: Its antigen is not identified.

CDR1 is SGHAT and CDR2 is FQNNGV in the germline V gene. The CDR3 extends over 17 amino acids. V dropped 3 bases and J dropped 6 bases, with 22 bases sitting between them. Genomic DNA constituted the template upon which TCR beta VDJ and CDR3 profiling was performed. MiXCR, run by TCRdb on the reads, gives a single entry per CDR3 protein. The sample consists of about 130,000 distinct CDR3 sequences, about 48% of them appearing once. The V and J genes are TRBV11-2 and TRBJ2-3, with a tentative D call TRBD2 (6 bases). This sequence originates from a human donor in good health, serving as a control. Sample: sorted CD4+, CD8+, or CD8+CD57+ T cells (not recorded which) from PBMCs. CDR3 DNA: TGTGCCAGCAGCTTGGGTAGCGGATTGTGGGGTGTGGATACGCAGTATTTT. This codes for CASSLGSGLWGVDTQYF.